This T cell receptor beta chain stems from a study of blood T cell repertoires in COVID-19. V was cut by 2 bases and J by 0 bases, with 8 bases left in between. CDR3 length equals 14 residues. Germline assignment: CDR1 MNHEY and CDR2 SMNVEV (reference sequence). This table comes from immunoSEQ multiplex PCR, and its TCRdb copy is limited to in-frame clones, with some not included. Of 110,000 or so clones listed, 65% to 80% are singletons. The rearrangement joins TRBV27 to TRBJ2-7; D is possibly TRBD1 (5 bases). Specimen: peripheral blood. This TCR derives from a man in his fifties with acute or convalescent COVID-19. The CDR3 DNA follows: TGTGCCAGCAGTTTACCAGGGATCTCCTACGAGCAGTACTTC. As protein: CASSLPGISYEQYF.